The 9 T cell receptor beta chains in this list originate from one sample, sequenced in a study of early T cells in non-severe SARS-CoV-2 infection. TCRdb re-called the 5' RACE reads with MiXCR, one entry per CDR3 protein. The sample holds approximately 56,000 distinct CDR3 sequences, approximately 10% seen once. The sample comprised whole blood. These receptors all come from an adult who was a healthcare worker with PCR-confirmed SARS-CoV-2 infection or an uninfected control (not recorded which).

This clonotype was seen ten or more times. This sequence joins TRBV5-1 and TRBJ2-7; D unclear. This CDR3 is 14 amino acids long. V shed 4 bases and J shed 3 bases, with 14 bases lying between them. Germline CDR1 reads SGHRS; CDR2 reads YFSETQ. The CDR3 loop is CASSRWTMNYEQYF. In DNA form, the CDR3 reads TGCGCCAGCAGCCGATGGACCATGAACTACGAGCAGTACTTC. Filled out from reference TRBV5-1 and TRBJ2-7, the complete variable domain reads KAGVTQTPRYLIKTRGQQVTLSCSPISGHRSVSWYQQTPGQGLQFLFEYFSETQRNKGNFPGRFSGRQFSNSRSEMNVSTLELGDSALYLCASSRWTMNYEQYFGPGTRLTVT.

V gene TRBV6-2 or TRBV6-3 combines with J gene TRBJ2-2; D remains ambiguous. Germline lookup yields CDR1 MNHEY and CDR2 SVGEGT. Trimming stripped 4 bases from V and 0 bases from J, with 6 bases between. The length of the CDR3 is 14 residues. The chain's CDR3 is CASSWVANTGELFF. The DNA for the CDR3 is TGTGCCAGCAGTTGGGTAGCGAACACCGGGGAGCTGTTTTTT.

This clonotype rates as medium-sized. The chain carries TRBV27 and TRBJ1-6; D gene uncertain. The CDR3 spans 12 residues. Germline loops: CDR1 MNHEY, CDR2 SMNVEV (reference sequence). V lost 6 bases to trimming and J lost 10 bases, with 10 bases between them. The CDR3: CASSPPGSPLHF. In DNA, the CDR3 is TGTGCCAGCAGCCCACCAGGATCACCCCTCCACTTT.

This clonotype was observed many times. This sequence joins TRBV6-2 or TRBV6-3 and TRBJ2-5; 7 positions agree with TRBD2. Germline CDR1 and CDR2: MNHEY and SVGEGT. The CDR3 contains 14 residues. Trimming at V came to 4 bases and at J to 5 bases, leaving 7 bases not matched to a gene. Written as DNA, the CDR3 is TGTGCCAGCAGTTCCAGGACTAGACGGGAGACCCAGTACTTC. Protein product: CASSSRTRRETQYF.

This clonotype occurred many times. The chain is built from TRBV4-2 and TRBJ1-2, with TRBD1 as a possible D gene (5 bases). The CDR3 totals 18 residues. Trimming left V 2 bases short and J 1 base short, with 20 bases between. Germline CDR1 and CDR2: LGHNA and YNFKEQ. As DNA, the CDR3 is TGTGCCAGCAGCCAACCCGGCGTAGGGGCCCAGAGTAACTATGGCTACACCTTC. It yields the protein CASSQPGVGAQSNYGYTF.

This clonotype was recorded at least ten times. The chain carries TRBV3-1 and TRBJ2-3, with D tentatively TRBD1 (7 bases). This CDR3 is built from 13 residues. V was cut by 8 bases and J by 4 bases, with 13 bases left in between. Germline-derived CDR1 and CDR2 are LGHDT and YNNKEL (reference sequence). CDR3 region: CASQQGGSDTQYF. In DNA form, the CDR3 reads TGTGCCAGCCAGCAGGGGGGTTCAGATACGCAGTATTTT.

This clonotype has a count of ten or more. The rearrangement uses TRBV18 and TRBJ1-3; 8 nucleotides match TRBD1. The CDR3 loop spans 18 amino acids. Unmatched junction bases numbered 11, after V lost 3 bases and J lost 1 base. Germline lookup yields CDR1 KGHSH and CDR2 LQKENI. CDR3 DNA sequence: TGTGCCAGCTCACCCAATGTGGTTGGGACAGGATCTGGAAACACCATATATTTT. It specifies CASSPNVVGTGSGNTIYF.

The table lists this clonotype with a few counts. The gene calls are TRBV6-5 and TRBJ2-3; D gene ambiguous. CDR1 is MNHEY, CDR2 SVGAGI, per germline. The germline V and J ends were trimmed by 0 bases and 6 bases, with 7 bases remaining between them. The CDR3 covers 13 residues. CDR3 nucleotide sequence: TGTGCCAGCAGTTACTCGATAGTCGATACGCAGTATTTT. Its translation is CASSYSIVDTQYF.

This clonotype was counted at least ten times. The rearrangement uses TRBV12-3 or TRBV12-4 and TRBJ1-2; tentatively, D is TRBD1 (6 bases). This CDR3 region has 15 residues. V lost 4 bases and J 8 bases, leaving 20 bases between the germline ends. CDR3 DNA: TGTGCCAGCAGTTCGACTACAGGGAAAAGGGGCGGCTACACCTTC. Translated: CASSSTTGKRGGYTF.